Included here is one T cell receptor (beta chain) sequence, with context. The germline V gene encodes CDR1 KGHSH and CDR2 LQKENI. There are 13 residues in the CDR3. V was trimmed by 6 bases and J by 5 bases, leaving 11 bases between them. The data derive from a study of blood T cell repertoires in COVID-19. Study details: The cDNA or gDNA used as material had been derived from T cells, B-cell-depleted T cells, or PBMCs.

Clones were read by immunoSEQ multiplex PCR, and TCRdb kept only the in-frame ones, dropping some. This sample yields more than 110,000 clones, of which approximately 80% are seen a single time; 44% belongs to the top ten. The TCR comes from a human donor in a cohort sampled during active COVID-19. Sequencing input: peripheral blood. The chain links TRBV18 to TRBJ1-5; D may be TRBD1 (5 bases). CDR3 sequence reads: CASSSDRDQPQHF. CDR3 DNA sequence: TGTGCCAGCTCCTCTGACAGAGATCAGCCCCAGCATTTT.